This note documents a single TCR beta chain sequence. Antigen unknown. V lost 5 bases and J 0 bases, leaving 11 bases between the germline ends. There are 15 residues in the CDR3. CDR1 is SGHTA, CDR2 FQGNSA, per germline. The sample originates from a study of T-cell memory formation after mild COVID-19. Study-level results: For contracting clones, CD4+ ones sat mainly in CM and EM, CD8+ in EMRA.

Constant-segment-primed 5'RACE gave TCR alpha and TCR beta cDNA libraries with sample barcodes and UMIs. TCRdb re-called the 5' RACE reads through MiXCR, storing one row per CDR3 protein. Of 200,000 to 300,000 distinct CDR3 sequences listed, 15% are singletons. The sequence came from an adult woman who had mild COVID-19 (a few samples of this study predate the infection). Cell type and time point are not known. The rearrangement joins TRBV7-2 to TRBJ1-5, with a tentative D call TRBD1 (6 bases). The source material was PBMCs or a T cell subset sorted from them (not recorded which). CDR3 bases: TGTGCCAGCAGCGACAGGTCCGATAGCAATCAGCCCCAGCATTTT. It yields the protein CASSDRSDSNQPQHF.